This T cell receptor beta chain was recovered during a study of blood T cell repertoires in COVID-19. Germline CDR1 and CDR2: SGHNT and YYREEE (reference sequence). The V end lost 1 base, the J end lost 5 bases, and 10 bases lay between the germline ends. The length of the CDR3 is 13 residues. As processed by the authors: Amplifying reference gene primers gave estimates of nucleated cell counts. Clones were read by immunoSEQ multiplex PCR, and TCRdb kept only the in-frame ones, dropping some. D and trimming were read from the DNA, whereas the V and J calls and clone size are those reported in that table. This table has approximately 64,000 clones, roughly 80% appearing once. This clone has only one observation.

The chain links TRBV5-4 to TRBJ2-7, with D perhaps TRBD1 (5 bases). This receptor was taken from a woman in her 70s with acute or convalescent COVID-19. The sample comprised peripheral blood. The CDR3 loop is CASSLRGVDEQYF. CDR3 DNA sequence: TGTGCCAGCAGCTTGAGGGGTGTCGACGAGCAGTACTTC.